The 32 T cell receptor beta chains listed next were all sequenced from one sample in a study of blood T cell repertoires in COVID-19. Sequencing used immunoSEQ multiplex PCR; TCRdb keeps in-frame clones, though not all of them. This sample has about 200,000 clones, with 86% found just once. Sequenced: peripheral blood. The receptor set was obtained from a woman aged 65 to 85 with acute or convalescent COVID-19.

The chain is built from TRBV10-3 and TRBJ2-2, with 9 bases fitting TRBD1. V lost 10 bases and J lost 3; bases outside the gene matches: 6. The germline V gene has CDR1 ENHRY and CDR2 SYGVKD. The CDR3 runs to 14 residues. The CDR3 loop is CATWGTGYTGELFF. The CDR3 DNA reads as TGTGCCACCTGGGGGACAGGGTACACCGGGGAGCTGTTTTTT.

This clone was observed a single time. V is TRBV18 and J is TRBJ2-7; perhaps TRBD1 as D (5 bases). The V end was cut by 3 bases, the J end by 9 bases, with 15 bases between. Looked up from germline, CDR1 is KGHSH and CDR2 is LQKENI. The CDR3 totals 13 residues. The CDR3 spells CASSPGPETAQYF. For the CDR3, the DNA is TGTGCCAGCTCACCCGGACCTGAGACAGCGCAGTACTTC.

The rearrangement links TRBV19 to TRBJ2-6; 7 nucleotides match TRBD1. The CDR3 is 16 amino acids. The junction had 7 bases not matched to a gene; V was cut back by 8 bases and J by 0 bases. Germline lookup yields CDR1 LNHDA and CDR2 SQIVND (reference sequence). This chain's CDR3 is CASLYRGTSGANVLTF. The CDR3 region has the DNA TGTGCCAGTCTCTACAGGGGCACCTCTGGGGCCAACGTCCTGACTTTC.

The count of this clone is one. This chain joins TRBV14 and TRBJ2-7; tentative D call: TRBD1 (6 bases). CDR1 and CDR2 (germline): SGHDN, FVKESK. The V gene lost 2 bases and the J gene lost 7 bases, with 15 bases spanning the gap. The CDR3 length is 14 residues. CDR3 sequence (DNA): TGTGCCAGCAGCCAACTAGGGGGTGTGGAAGAGCAGTACTTC. Its protein product is CASSQLGGVEEQYF. The full variable domain, its missing parts supplied by reference TRBV14 and TRBJ2-7, is EAGVTQFPSHSVIEKGQTVTLRCDPISGHDNLYWYRRVMGKEIKFLLHFVKESKQDESGMPNNRFLAERTGGTYSTLKVQPAELEDSGVYFCASSQLGGVEEQYFGPGTRLTVT.

V and J are TRBV4-3 and TRBJ1-2, with D maybe TRBD1 (5 bases). V was pared by 0 bases and J by 7 bases, with 18 bases between. Germline CDR1 reads LGHNA; CDR2 reads YSLEER. The CDR3 contains 16 residues. The chain's CDR3 is CASSQDSTVAWGGYTF. CDR3 DNA sequence: TGCGCCAGCAGCCAAGATTCGACAGTCGCATGGGGTGGCTACACCTTC.

This clone has only a few counts. The CDR3 protein is CASSTASGRAGQETQYF. The CDR3 coding sequence is TGTGCCAGCAGTACGGCTAGCGGGAGGGCCGGGCAAGAGACCCAGTACTTC. The chain has TRBV6-2 or TRBV6-3 and TRBJ2-5, with 12 bases lining up with TRBD2. The CDR3 has 17 residues. CDR1 and CDR2 (germline): MNHEY, SVGEGT. V was pared by 5 bases and J by 2 bases, with 9 bases of the junction left unmatched.

The chain employs TRBV5-1 and TRBJ1-6; possible D gene TRBD1, 6 bases. CDR1 is SGHRS and CDR2 is YFSETQ in the germline V gene. This CDR3 has 13 residues. The V end lost 4 bases, the J end lost 6 bases, and 8 bases lay between the germline ends. CDR3 sequence (DNA): TGCGCCAGCAGCCGGGACATTAATTCACCCCTCCACTTT. Its translation is CASSRDINSPLHF.

The rearrangement uses TRBV5-4 and TRBJ2-7, with 9 positions matching TRBD2. CDR3 size: 15 residues. Per the germline V gene, CDR1 is SGHNT and CDR2 is YYREEE (reference sequence). V trimming: 3 bases; J trimming: 3 bases; junction bases outside the gene matches: 7. The CDR3 nucleotides read TGTGCCAGCAGCTCTAACCCGCGGGGGGGCTACGAGCAGTACTTC. Amino acids: CASSSNPRGGYEQYF.

The V gene is TRBV6-2 or TRBV6-3, the J gene TRBJ1-5; no clear D gene. The V end lost 6 bases, the J end lost 6 bases, and 12 bases lay between the germline ends. The length of the CDR3 is 13 residues. Germline CDR1 and CDR2: MNHEY and SVGEGT. CDR3 nucleotide sequence: TGTGCCAGCAGCCTGACCTACAGTCAGCCCCAGCATTTT. Translating gives CASSLTYSQPQHF.

The V gene is TRBV14, the J gene TRBJ1-1, with unresolved D. Germline V lookup: CDR1 SGHDN, CDR2 FVKESK. CDR3 length: 14 amino acids. V lost 0 bases to trimming and J lost 3 bases, with 8 bases between them. CDR3 in DNA: TGTGCCAGCAGCCAAGACCTCCTTGACACTGAAGCTTTCTTT. Its translation: CASSQDLLDTEAFF.

This chain uses TRBV2 with TRBJ2-7; 10 nucleotides line up with TRBD1. The junction had 2 bases not matched to a gene; V was cut back by 4 bases and J by 2 bases. From germline, CDR1 is SNHLY and CDR2 FYNNEI. The CDR3 runs 14 residues. CDR3 DNA: TGTGCCAGCAGTGGGGGACAGGGGACCTACGAGCAGTACTTC. Translated: CASSGGQGTYEQYF.

This chain joins TRBV5-1 and TRBJ2-7, with a possible D match to TRBD2 (5 bases). This CDR3 is built from 15 residues. Germline CDR1 and CDR2: SGHRS and YFSETQ. Trimming stripped 4 bases from V and 5 bases from J, with 19 bases between. As DNA, the CDR3 is TGCGCCAGCAGCCCACAACCGGGGATCTTCGACGAGCAGTACTTC. Residues: CASSPQPGIFDEQYF. Based on the CDR3 plus reference TRBV5-1 and TRBJ2-7, the full variable domain is KAGVTQTPRYLIKTRGQQVTLSCSPISGHRSVSWYQQTPGQGLQFLFEYFSETQRNKGNFPGRFSGRQFSNSRSEMNVSTLELGDSALYLCASSPQPGIFDEQYFGPGTRLTVT.

The chain carries TRBV27 and TRBJ2-7, with 9 positions matching TRBD2. Trimming cost V 3 bases and J 0 bases; bases outside gene matches: 15. The CDR3 has 19 residues. Germline V lookup: CDR1 MNHEY, CDR2 SMNVEV (reference sequence). The CDR3 reads CASSLSRPNFSGSSYEQYF. The CDR3 region has the DNA TGTGCCAGCAGTTTGTCTCGACCAAACTTTAGCGGGAGCTCCTACGAGCAGTACTTC.

The V call is TRBV6-6, the J call TRBJ1-4; the D gene is possibly TRBD1 (5 bases). This CDR3 comprises 17 residues. V was cut by 5 bases and J by 7 bases, with 23 bases left in between. Germline CDR1 reads MNHNY; CDR2 reads SVGAGI (reference sequence). CDR3 loop: CASSRPGTGGASEKLFF. CDR3 sequence (DNA): TGTGCCAGCAGTCGCCCGGGGACGGGAGGGGCTAGTGAAAAACTGTTTTTT.

This clone was observed a handful of times. V usage is TRBV28 and J usage is TRBJ2-7; the D gene is possibly TRBD1 (5 bases). The germline CDR1 and CDR2 sequences are MDHEN and SYDVKM. V was pared by 10 bases and J by 3 bases, with 10 bases between. The CDR3 runs 11 residues. The CDR3 DNA sequence: TGTGCCACCCAAGGGGTCTACGAGCAGTACTTC. This gives the protein CATQGVYEQYF.

The chain employs TRBV5-1 and TRBJ1-2, with D possibly TRBD1 on 6 matching bases. CDR3 length: 13 residues. Germline V gene sequence: CDR1 SGHRS, CDR2 YFSETQ. Trimming cost V 3 bases and J 1 base, with 7 bases left between them. The CDR3 nucleotides are TGCGCCAGCAGCTGGGACAATAACTATGGCTACACCTTC. It is translated as CASSWDNNYGYTF.

V gene TRBV11-3 combines with J gene TRBJ2-7; 7 nucleotides align to TRBD2. The germline V gene encodes CDR1 SGHNT and CDR2 YENEEA. Trimming removed 5 bases from V and 2 bases from J; junction bases left unmatched: 12. The CDR3 is 16 amino acids. CDR3 sequence reads: CASSRYGSGKTYEQYF. The CDR3 DNA reads as TGTGCCAGCAGCCGCTATGGAAGCGGGAAGACCTACGAGCAGTACTTC.

The J gene is TRBJ1-2, the V gene TRBV5-5; TRBD1 is a possible D gene (6 bases). The CDR3 consists of 13 residues. Germline CDR1 reads SGHKS; CDR2 reads YYEKEE (reference sequence). V gave up 0 bases and J gave up 7 bases, with 10 bases separating them. DNA of the CDR3: TGTGCCAGCAGCTTGGTGGAAGGGGGTGGCTACACCTTC. This translates into CASSLVEGGGYTF.

The chain has TRBV5-4 and TRBJ2-5, with 7 bases that match TRBD1. This CDR3 is built from 15 residues. Losses at the gene ends were 1 base for V and 2 bases for J; bases not matched to a gene: 5. Germline-derived CDR1 and CDR2 are SGHNT and YYREEE (reference sequence). The CDR3, as DNA: TGTGCCAGCAGCTTGCCGGGACAGAGACAAGAGACCCAGTACTTC. It codes for CASSLPGQRQETQYF.

The table lists this clone with a count of one. The rearrangement joins TRBV20-1 to TRBJ2-7; a possible D gene is TRBD1 (6 bases). CDR1 is DFQATT, CDR2 SNEGSKA, per germline (reference sequence). The CDR3 contains 15 residues. Trimming stripped 3 bases from V and 3 bases from J, with 18 bases between. CDR3 nucleotides: TGCAGTGCTAGTACAGGGATGGGCACCCACTACGAGCAGTACTTC. This gives the protein CSASTGMGTHYEQYF.

This chain links TRBV18 with TRBJ2-7; D might be TRBD1 (6 bases). From germline, CDR1 is KGHSH and CDR2 LQKENI. V was trimmed by 6 bases and J by 4 bases, leaving 19 bases between them. The CDR3 sequence is 15 residues long. In DNA, the CDR3 is TGTGCCAGCTCTCCCGAATTGATACAGGGTTACGAGCAGTACTTC. Translated, it gives CASSPELIQGYEQYF.

The rearrangement uses TRBV7-8 and TRBJ2-6; TRBD2 agrees at 12 bases. The CDR3 covers 19 residues. V was pared by 5 bases and J by 5 bases, with 13 bases of the junction left unmatched. Germline CDR1 and CDR2: SGHVS and FQNEAQ. This CDR3 reads CASSARLAGDLLRANVLTF. In DNA form, the CDR3 reads TGTGCCAGCAGCGCCCGACTAGCGGGGGACCTTCTACGGGCCAACGTCCTGACTTTC.

This chain links TRBV5-1 with TRBJ2-2; no clear D gene. CDR3 size: 14 residues. V was pared by 0 bases and J by 7 bases, with 10 bases between. Germline V gene sequence: CDR1 SGHRS, CDR2 YFSETQ. The CDR3 nucleotides are TGCGCCAGCAGCTTGGAAGTTTACGGCGGGGAGCTGTTTTTT. Its protein product is CASSLEVYGGELFF.

The rearrangement joins TRBV4-1 to TRBJ1-2; the match to TRBD1 covers 7 bases. The germline gives CDR1 MGHRA, CDR2 YSYEKL. The CDR3 spans 16 residues. With V trimmed by 4 bases and J by 7 bases, 15 bases remained unmatched. Here the CDR3 DNA reads TGCGCCAGCAGCCGCAGCACCGGACAGGCTGTCTTTGGCTACACCTTC. This sequence encodes CASSRSTGQAVFGYTF.

The chain couples TRBV2 to TRBJ1-5; TRBD1 might be the D (6 bases). Germline CDR1 reads SNHLY; CDR2 reads FYNNEI. This CDR3 is 13 amino acids long. Deletions cut 4 bases from V and 4 bases from J, with 8 bases between. The CDR3 region is CASSGQGNQPQHF. The CDR3 nucleotides read TGTGCCAGCAGTGGCCAGGGGAATCAGCCCCAGCATTTT.

The rearrangement links TRBV28 to TRBJ2-1, with D possibly matching TRBD1 (6 bases). Germline V CDR1 and CDR2: MDHEN, SYDVKM. CDR3 length: 18 residues. V lost 3 bases and J 4 bases, leaving 22 bases between the germline ends. The CDR3 protein is CASSFSLPRQVPYNEQFF. In DNA form, the CDR3 reads TGTGCCAGCAGTTTCTCGCTTCCCCGACAGGTCCCTTACAATGAGCAGTTCTTC.

The chain uses TRBV5-8 and TRBJ1-5, with 8 bases matching TRBD1. The CDR3 is 15 amino acids. After removal of 3 bases from V and 3 bases from J, the junction contained 5 bases not matched to a gene. Germline lookup yields CDR1 SGHTS and CDR2 YDEGEE. This CDR3 is CASSYGQGYNQPQHF. DNA of the CDR3: TGTGCCAGCAGCTATGGACAGGGTTACAATCAGCCCCAGCATTTT.

The chain joins TRBV27 to TRBJ1-5, with TRBD1 identical over 8 bases. The V gene end was trimmed by 7 bases and the J gene end by 2 bases; junction bases not matched to a gene: 7. This CDR3 spans 15 amino acids. Germline V lookup: CDR1 MNHEY, CDR2 SMNVEV (reference sequence). This CDR3 reads CASKGQGRGNQPQHF. Written as DNA, the CDR3 is TGTGCCAGCAAAGGACAGGGACGGGGCAATCAGCCCCAGCATTTT.

The chain has TRBV5-8 and TRBJ1-1; no definite D call. The ends were cut back, 1 base at V and 1 base at J, with 5 bases in the middle. The CDR3 sequence is 13 residues long. Germline V gives CDR1 SGHTS, CDR2 YDEGEE. CDR3 in DNA: TGTGCCAGCAGCTTGAAGCCGAACACTGAAGCTTTCTTT. It yields the protein CASSLKPNTEAFF.

The V call is TRBV11-2, the J call TRBJ1-1, with 8 bases aligning to TRBD1. The CDR3 covers 13 residues. V trimming: 1 base; J trimming: 11 bases; junction bases outside the gene matches: 6. The germline V gene encodes CDR1 SGHAT and CDR2 FQNNGV. CDR3 nucleotide sequence: TGTGCCAGCAGCTTAGGACAGGGGCGATGGGCTTTCTTT. Translation gives CASSLGQGRWAFF. The full variable domain, in which reference TRBV11-2 and TRBJ1-1 provide the parts outside the CDR3, is EAGVAQSPRYKIIEKRQSVAFWCNPISGHATLYWYQQILGQGPKLLIQFQNNGVVDDSQLPKDRFSAERLKGVDSTLKIQPAKLEDSAVYLCASSLGQGRWAFFGQGTRLTVV.

V gene TRBV12-3 or TRBV12-4 combines with J gene TRBJ2-1; D uncertain. This CDR3 is built from 13 residues. V lost 3 bases to trimming and J lost 6 bases, with 9 bases between them. In DNA form, the CDR3 reads TGTGCCAGCAGTTTTGAGCGCCGCAATGAGCAGTTCTTC. Residues: CASSFERRNEQFF.

V gene TRBV7-9 combines with J gene TRBJ2-1, with 7 bases fitting TRBD2. Germline CDR1 reads SEHNR; CDR2 reads FQNEAQ (reference sequence). This CDR3 contains 14 residues. Germline trimming cut 5 bases from V and 3 bases from J; bases unmatched to any gene: 4. CDR3 bases: TGTGCCAGCAGCCCGCGGACTAGCTACAATGAGCAGTTCTTC. The encoded protein is CASSPRTSYNEQFF.